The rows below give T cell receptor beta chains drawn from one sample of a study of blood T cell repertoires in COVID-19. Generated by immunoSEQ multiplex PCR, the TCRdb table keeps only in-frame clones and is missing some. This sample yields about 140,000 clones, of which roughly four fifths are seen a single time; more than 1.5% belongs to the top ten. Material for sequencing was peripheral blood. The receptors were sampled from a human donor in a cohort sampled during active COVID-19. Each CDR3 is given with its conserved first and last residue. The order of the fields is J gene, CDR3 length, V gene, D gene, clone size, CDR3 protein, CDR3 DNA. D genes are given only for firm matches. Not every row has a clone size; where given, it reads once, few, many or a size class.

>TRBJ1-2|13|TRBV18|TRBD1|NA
CASSPRDRAGYTF
TGTGCCAGCTCACCACGGGACAGGGCTGGCTACACCTTC
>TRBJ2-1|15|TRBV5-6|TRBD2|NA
CASTGTGTSDPEQFF
TGTGCCAGCACCGGGACGGGGACTAGCGACCCGGAGCAGTTCTTC
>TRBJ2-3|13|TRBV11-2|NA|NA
CASSPPTTDTQYF
TGTGCCAGCAGCCCCCCCACAACAGATACGCAGTATTTT
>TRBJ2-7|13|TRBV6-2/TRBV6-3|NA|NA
CASSPTDPGEQYF
TGTGCCAGCAGCCCGACGGATCCGGGGGAGCAGTACTTC
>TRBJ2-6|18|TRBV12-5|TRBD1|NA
CASGPWTGGYTGANVLTF
TGTGCTAGTGGTCCGTGGACAGGGGGCTACACTGGGGCCAACGTCCTGACTTTC
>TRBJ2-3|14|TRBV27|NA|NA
CASSLGAFTDTQYF
TGTGCCAGCAGTTTAGGGGCTTTCACAGATACGCAGTATTTT
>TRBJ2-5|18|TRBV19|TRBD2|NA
CASSKIRLAIDSSETQYF
TGTGCCAGTAGTAAAATCAGACTAGCCATTGACTCCTCGGAGACCCAGTACTTC
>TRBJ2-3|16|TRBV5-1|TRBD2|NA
CASSLVGGRAGDTQYF
TGCGCCAGCAGCTTGGTAGGTGGGAGGGCCGGAGATACGCAGTATTTT
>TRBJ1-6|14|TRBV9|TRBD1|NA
CASSPGQVNSPLHF
TGTGCCAGCAGCCCCGGACAGGTTAATTCACCCCTCCACTTT
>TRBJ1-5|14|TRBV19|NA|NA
CASTTGSDFGPQHF
TGTGCCAGCACCACAGGGAGTGATTTCGGGCCCCAGCATTTT
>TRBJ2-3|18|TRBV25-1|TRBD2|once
CASSPLAGGFRGTDTQYF
TGTGCCAGCAGTCCCCTGGCGGGAGGATTCCGAGGCACAGATACGCAGTATTTT
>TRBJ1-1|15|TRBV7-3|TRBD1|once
CASSPWGTGDTEAFF
TGTGCCAGCAGCCCCTGGGGGACAGGTGACACTGAAGCTTTCTTT
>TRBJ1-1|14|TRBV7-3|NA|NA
CASSLQGMNTEAFF
TGTGCCAGCAGCTTACAGGGCATGAACACTGAAGCTTTCTTT
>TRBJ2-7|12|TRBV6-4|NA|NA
CASRTVFFEQYF
TGTGCCAGCAGGACAGTATTTTTCGAGCAGTACTTC
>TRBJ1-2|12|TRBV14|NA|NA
CASSPTGGGYTF
TGTGCCAGCAGCCCCACGGGGGGGGGCTACACCTTC